This T cell receptor (beta chain) was found in a study of CD8 T cells in ankylosing spondylitis. Study observations and caveats: Matched ankylosing spondylitis synovial fluid reportedly contained a significantly enriched population of disease-linked clones. A TCR beta motif of 7 or 8 highly homologous variants appeared characteristic of ankylosing spondylitis blood.

Turning to this clonotype: The antigen remains unidentified.

Trimming left V 3 bases short and J 5 bases short, with 19 bases between. The CDR3 loop spans 16 amino acids. Per germline, CDR1 SGHNT and CDR2 YYREEE (reference sequence). TCRdb reprocessed the 5' RACE reads with MiXCR, giving one entry per CDR3 protein. The table lists under 250,000 distinct CDR3 sequences, around 10% of them singletons. Source material: blood, either unsorted or a sorted T cell fraction (not recorded which). The TCR comes from a male donor with ankylosing spondylitis or in good health (not recorded which). This chain connects TRBV5-4 to TRBJ2-3; D possibly matches TRBD1 or TRBD2 (5 bases each). CDR3: CASSSDLTGRRDTQYF. CDR3 coding DNA: TGTGCCAGCAGCTCGGACTTAACGGGACGACGAGATACGCAGTATTTT.